This record concerns one TCR beta chain sequence. This clonotype has just a few counts. It has no known antigen specificity. No base quality information exists; no much larger clone differs at one position. The CDR3 contains 13 residues, cysteine and valine counted. The retained sequence is limited to the CDR3, 39 bases, with the frame set at the first base. Trimming at the junction amounts to 3 bases on V and 6 bases on J, and the germline ends lie 12 bases apart. The germline V gene sets CDR1 to KGHSH and CDR2 to LQKENI. The run used an Illumina NovaSeq 6000. TCRalpha and TCRbeta cDNA libraries were built by 5'RACE with constant-segment primers, adding sample barcodes and unique molecular identifiers. Trizol reagent was used to extract RNA from every sample. Library amplification was performed in two PCR steps, and a second sample barcode and Illumina TruSeq adapters were introduced in the second step. Sequencing of libraries was performed on an Illumina NovaSeq with 2 x 150 bp paired-end reads. Under the source paper's analysis protocol: With migec v1.2.7, reads were demultiplexed and then collapsed into UMI-guided consensus sequences. Using mixcr v2.1.11, UMI consensuses were aligned to TRA and TRB V and J templates and then assembled into clonotypes. A clonotype was counted as expanded or contracted only when both edgeR and NoisET called the clonotype significant, with the noise models trained on biological replicates. For edgeR calls, the thresholds were a false discovery rate-adjusted p below 0.01 and a log2 fold-change of 1. As an exploratory analysis of dynamics, PCA with hierarchical clustering was applied to max-normalized trajectories of the 1000 most abundant clonotypes. The CD4 or CD8 phenotype of responding clones was assigned using the separately sequenced CD4+ and CD8+ repertoires. TCRdb reprocessed the public reads (quality trimming at Q25 with fastp, clone calling with MiXCR) and kept in-frame beta chains. Duplicate CDR3 protein sequences are folded into a single record with the most common DNA and genes. TCRdb's processing, not the authors', yielded these V and J calls. The sample table shows a few hundred thousand distinct CDR3 sequences, and about 17% are seen once. Roughly 21% of the sample goes to the ten largest clones.

The entry originates in a study of T-cell memory formation after mild COVID-19 (dated by TCRdb to about 2021). For context, the study as a whole: TCR sequence clusters from the two donors were largely donor specific. In two donors, T-cell clones that expanded and contracted after mild COVID-19 were followed by sequencing TCRalpha and TCRbeta repertoires longitudinally. The cohort comprised two young, previously healthy adult volunteers, one female and one male.

The full study reports these points: Contracting CD4+ clones turned up mainly in the CM and EM memory subsets, whereas EMRA was where CD8+ clones were enriched. SARS-CoV-2 specificity of the second-wave clones peaking on day 37 was not confirmed. Some responding clones were detected in pre-infection memory, suggesting pre-existing cross-reactive memory T cells joined the SARS-CoV-2 response. From day 15 to 85, contracting clones showed balanced CD4/CD8 phenotypes, whereas a second wave of clones that expanded from day 15 to 37 leaned towards CD4+. The study included only a couple of mild cases, and larger cohorts that include severe cases with pre-infection samples were judged to be necessary.

Ficoll-Paque density gradient centrifugation was used to isolate PBMCs. The sequence joins TRBV18 to TRBJ2-7; the D gene is perhaps TRBD1, from 5 matching bases. The TCR comes from a man aged 18 to 29 who had mild COVID-19 (a few samples of this study predate the infection). The sample titles of this study are shuffled in the database, so cell type and time point are left out; the donor was told from shared clones. Sequencing was carried out using PBMCs or a T cell subset sorted from them (not recorded which). The encoded CDR3 is CASSPPGPAEQYV. Here is the DNA: TGTGCCAGCTCACCTCCAGGGCCGGCCGAGCAGTACGTC.